This passage covers 19 T cell receptor beta chains from one sample sequenced in a study of blood T cell repertoires in COVID-19. Using immunoSEQ multiplex PCR, the repertoire was profiled, and TCRdb retains in-frame clones only, with some absent. The sample yields tens of thousands of clones, 85% to 90% seen once. The material sequenced was peripheral blood. These receptors all stem from a middle-aged man with active COVID-19.

The genes are TRBV5-4 and TRBJ2-7; TRBD2 is a possible D gene (6 bases). The V gene's germline CDR1 is SGHNT and CDR2 YYREEE (reference sequence). Trimming shortened V by 4 bases and J by 2 bases, and 13 bases separated the two germline ends. CDR3 length: 14 amino acids. The CDR3 reads CASSRRDLTYEQYF. In nucleotides, the CDR3 is TGTGCCAGCAGCCGCCGGGACTTAACCTACGAGCAGTACTTC.

V and J are TRBV7-9 and TRBJ2-5; 7 bases agree with TRBD2. Germline-derived CDR1 and CDR2 are SEHNR and FQNEAQ (reference sequence). The CDR3 has 15 residues. Losses at the gene ends were 3 bases for V and 5 bases for J; bases not matched to a gene: 9. The CDR3 sequence: CASSFWREIAETQYF. The CDR3 nucleotides read TGTGCCAGCAGCTTCTGGCGGGAGATAGCTGAGACCCAGTACTTC.

The rearrangement links TRBV12-3 or TRBV12-4 to TRBJ2-1, with a possible D match to TRBD2 (6 bases). Trimming removed 4 bases from V and 2 bases from J, with 6 bases in between. This CDR3 has 13 residues. The CDR3 is CASSWRAYNEQFF. The DNA for the CDR3 is TGTGCCAGCAGTTGGAGGGCCTACAATGAGCAGTTCTTC.

The chain combines TRBV28 with TRBJ2-1, with 12 positions matching TRBD2. Germline CDR1 reads MDHEN; CDR2 reads SYDVKM. Trimming took 7 bases from V and 0 from J; bases not matched to a gene: 16. The CDR3 loop spans 20 amino acids. The CDR3, as DNA: TGTGCCAGCATTCCCCCGGGGGCTAGCGGGAGGGACAGCTCCTACAATGAGCAGTTCTTC. This codes for CASIPPGASGRDSSYNEQFF.

V is TRBV6-5 and J is TRBJ2-1; D might be TRBD1 (6 bases). The CDR3 runs to 14 residues. V lost 5 bases, J lost 8 bases, and 16 bases lay in between. In germline, CDR1 is MNHEY, CDR2 SVGAGI. CDR3 sequence (DNA): TGTGCCAGCAGTCCCCTACAGGGCGGCGATGAGCAGTTCTTC. This gives the protein CASSPLQGGDEQFF.

V is TRBV5-1 and J is TRBJ2-7, with D possibly TRBD2 on 5 matching bases. V shed 0 bases and J shed 0 bases, with 7 bases lying between them. The V gene's germline CDR1 is SGHRS and CDR2 YFSETQ. The CDR3 consists of 14 residues. DNA of the CDR3: TGCGCCAGCAGCTTGGCCGGGGACTCCTACGAGCAGTACTTC. It translates to CASSLAGDSYEQYF.

This chain connects TRBV6-5 to TRBJ2-3, with D maybe TRBD2 (6 bases). Trimming left V 5 bases short and J 6 bases short, with 15 bases between. This CDR3 has 14 residues. Per the germline V gene, CDR1 is MNHEY and CDR2 is SVGAGI. CDR3 sequence (DNA): TGTGCCAGCAGTCTCCGGAGGGCCGCGGATACGCAGTATTTT. Translation: CASSLRRAADTQYF.

This clone was seen once. This rearrangement joins TRBV7-3 to TRBJ2-1; TRBD1 aligns across 10 bases. CDR1 SGHTA and CDR2 FQGTGA come from the germline V gene. J lost 5 bases, V lost 5 bases, and 6 bases had no gene match. The CDR3 extends over 15 amino acids. Written as DNA, the CDR3 is TGTGCCAGCAGCCCCGACAGGGGGCCGGACAATGAGCAGTTCTTC. Its translation is CASSPDRGPDNEQFF.

The CDR3 DNA reads as TGTGCCAGCAGCCAAGACAGGGCGGGGAACACTGAAGCTTTCTTT. Translated: CASSQDRAGNTEAFF. The genes are TRBV6-6 and TRBJ1-1; 7 nucleotides match TRBD1. V was pared by 6 bases and J by 1 base, with 8 bases of the junction left unmatched. Germline values: CDR1 MNHNY, CDR2 SVGAGI (reference sequence). CDR3 length: 15 amino acids.

The chain uses TRBV11-2 and TRBJ2-5, with 10 bases matching TRBD2. CDR3 size: 17 residues. CDR1 is SGHAT, CDR2 FQNNGV, per germline. The trim removed 5 bases at V and 1 base at J, leaving 10 bases unmatched. This CDR3 is CASSPEAGGPGQETQYF. The DNA of the CDR3 is TGTGCCAGCAGCCCCGAAGCGGGGGGGCCTGGCCAAGAGACCCAGTACTTC.

This clone was counted a single time. The chain is built from TRBV6-2 or TRBV6-3 and TRBJ2-1; tentative D call: TRBD1 (6 bases). This CDR3 spans 12 amino acids. V was cut by 2 bases and J by 14 bases, with 13 bases left in between. From germline, CDR1 is MNHEY and CDR2 SVGEGT. The DNA for the CDR3 is TGTGCCAGCAGTTACCCGACAGGAGACGAGTTCTTC. It is translated as CASSYPTGDEFF.

The rearrangement links TRBV7-2 to TRBJ2-3; 14 nucleotides align to TRBD2. The V segment lost 4 bases and the J segment 5 bases; nucleotides outside the gene matches: 8. This CDR3 has 17 amino acids. In germline, CDR1 is SGHTA, CDR2 FQGNSA. The CDR3 here is CASSSRLAGGPRDTQYF. The CDR3 bases are TGTGCCAGCAGCTCAAGACTAGCGGGAGGGCCCCGAGATACGCAGTATTTT.

The rearrangement links TRBV19 to TRBJ2-1; 8 bases match TRBD2. CDR1 and CDR2 from the germline V gene are LNHDA and SQIVND (reference sequence). The CDR3 consists of 14 residues. V shed 1 base and J 8 bases; nucleotides not matched to a gene: 4. As DNA, the CDR3 is TGTGCCAGTAGTATAGGGACTAGCAAAGATGAGCAGTTCTTC. It specifies CASSIGTSKDEQFF.

V gene TRBV10-2 combines with J gene TRBJ1-2; the D gene is possibly TRBD1 (5 bases). Trimming cost V 3 bases and J 8 bases, with 19 bases left between them. Looked up from germline, CDR1 is WSHSY and CDR2 is SAAADI. CDR3 length equals 15 residues. The CDR3 DNA is TGCGCCAGCAGTGACCCCTATATGGGGGAGGGAGGCTACACCTTC. Protein product: CASSDPYMGEGGYTF.

V and J are TRBV10-3 and TRBJ1-5; TRBD1 is a possible D gene (5 bases). Per germline, CDR1 ENHRY and CDR2 SYGVKD. The ends were cut back, 0 bases at V and 5 bases at J, with 5 bases in the middle. CDR3 length: 13 amino acids. DNA of the CDR3: TGTGCCATCAGTGAGTCCAGGGATCAGCCCCAGCATTTT. It translates to CAISESRDQPQHF.

This chain joins TRBV7-3 and TRBJ2-7; maybe TRBD1 (6 bases). The V end lost 5 bases, the J end lost 5 bases, and 13 bases lay between the germline ends. The germline V gene encodes CDR1 SGHTA and CDR2 FQGTGA. There are 13 residues in the CDR3. This CDR3 is CASSTNQGNEQYF. DNA for the CDR3: TGTGCCAGCAGCACGAATCAGGGGAACGAGCAGTACTTC.

The genes are TRBV3-1 (or the pseudogene TRBV3-2) and TRBJ2-7, with 7 bases identical to TRBD1. Trimming cost V 1 base and J 6 bases; bases outside gene matches: 6. The germline V gene encodes CDR1 LGHDT and CDR2 YNNKEL (reference sequence). The CDR3 extends over 14 amino acids. CDR3 nucleotide sequence: TGTGCCAGCAGCCAAGGAGCACAGGGGTTCGAGCAGTACTTC. This encodes CASSQGAQGFEQYF.

This sequence joins TRBV27 and TRBJ2-3, with D perhaps TRBD2 (6 bases). The V gene's germline CDR1 is MNHEY and CDR2 SMNVEV (reference sequence). This CDR3 contains 15 residues. V lost 6 bases and J lost 2, with 15 bases in between. The CDR3 DNA follows: TGTGCCAGCAGGGCTCGGGACTTCCTCACAGATACGCAGTATTTT. This sequence encodes CASRARDFLTDTQYF.

Only a few counts were recorded for this clone. The chain has TRBV28 and TRBJ2-3; D is perhaps TRBD2 (6 bases). The V and J ends lost 2 bases and 7 bases respectively, with 13 bases between them. Per the germline V gene, CDR1 is MDHEN and CDR2 is SYDVKM. This CDR3 comprises 14 residues. The CDR3 loop reads CASSLGPDYHTQYF. The CDR3 DNA sequence: TGTGCCAGCAGTTTAGGCCCGGACTATCATACGCAGTATTTT.